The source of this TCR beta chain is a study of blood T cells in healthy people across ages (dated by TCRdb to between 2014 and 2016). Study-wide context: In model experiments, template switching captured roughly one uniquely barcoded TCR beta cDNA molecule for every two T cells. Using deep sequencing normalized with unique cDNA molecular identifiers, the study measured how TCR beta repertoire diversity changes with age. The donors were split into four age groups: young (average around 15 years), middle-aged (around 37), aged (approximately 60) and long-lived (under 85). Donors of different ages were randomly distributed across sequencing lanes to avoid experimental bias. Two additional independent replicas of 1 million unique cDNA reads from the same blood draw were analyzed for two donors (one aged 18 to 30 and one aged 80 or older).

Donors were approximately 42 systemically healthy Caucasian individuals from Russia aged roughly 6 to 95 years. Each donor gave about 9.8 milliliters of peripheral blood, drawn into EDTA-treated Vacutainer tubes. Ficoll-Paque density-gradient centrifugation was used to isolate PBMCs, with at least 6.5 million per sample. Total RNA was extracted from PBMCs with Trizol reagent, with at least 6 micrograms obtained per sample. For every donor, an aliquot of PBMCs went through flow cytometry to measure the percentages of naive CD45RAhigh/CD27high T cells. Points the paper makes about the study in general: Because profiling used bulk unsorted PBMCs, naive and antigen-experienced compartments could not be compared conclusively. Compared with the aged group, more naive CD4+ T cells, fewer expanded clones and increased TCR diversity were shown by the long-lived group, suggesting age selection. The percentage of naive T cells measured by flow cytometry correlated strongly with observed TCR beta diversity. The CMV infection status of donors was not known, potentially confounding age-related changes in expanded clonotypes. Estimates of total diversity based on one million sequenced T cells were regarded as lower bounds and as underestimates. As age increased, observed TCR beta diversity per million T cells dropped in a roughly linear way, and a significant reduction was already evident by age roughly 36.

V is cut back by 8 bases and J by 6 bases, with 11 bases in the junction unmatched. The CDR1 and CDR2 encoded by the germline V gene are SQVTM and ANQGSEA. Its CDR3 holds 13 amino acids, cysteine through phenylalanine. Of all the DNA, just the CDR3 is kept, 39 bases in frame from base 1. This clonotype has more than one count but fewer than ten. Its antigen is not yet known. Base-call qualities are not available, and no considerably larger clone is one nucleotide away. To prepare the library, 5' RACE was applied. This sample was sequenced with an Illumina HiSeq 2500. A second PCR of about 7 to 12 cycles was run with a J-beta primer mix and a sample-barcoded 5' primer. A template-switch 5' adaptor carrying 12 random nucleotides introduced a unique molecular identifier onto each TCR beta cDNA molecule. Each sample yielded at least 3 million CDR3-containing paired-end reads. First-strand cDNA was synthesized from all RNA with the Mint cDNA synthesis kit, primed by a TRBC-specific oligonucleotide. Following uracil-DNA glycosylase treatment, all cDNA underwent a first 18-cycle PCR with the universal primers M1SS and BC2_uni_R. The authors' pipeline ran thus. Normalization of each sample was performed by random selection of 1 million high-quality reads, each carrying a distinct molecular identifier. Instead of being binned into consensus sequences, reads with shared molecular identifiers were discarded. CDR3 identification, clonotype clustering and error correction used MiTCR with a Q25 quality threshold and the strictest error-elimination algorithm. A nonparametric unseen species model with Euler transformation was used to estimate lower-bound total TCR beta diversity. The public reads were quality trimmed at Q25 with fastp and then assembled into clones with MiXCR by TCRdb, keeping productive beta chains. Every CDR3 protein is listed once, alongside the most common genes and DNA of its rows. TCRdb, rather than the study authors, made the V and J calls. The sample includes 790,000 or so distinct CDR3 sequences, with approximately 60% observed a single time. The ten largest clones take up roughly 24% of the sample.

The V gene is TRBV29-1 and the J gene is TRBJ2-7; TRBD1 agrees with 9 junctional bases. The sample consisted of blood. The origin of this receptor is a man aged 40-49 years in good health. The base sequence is TGCAGCTCACGGACAGGGGAAGGTGGCGAGCAGTACTTC. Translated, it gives CSSRTGEGGEQYF.